These 2 T cell receptor beta chains were all obtained from the same sample, sequenced in a study of blood T cell repertoires in COVID-19. Method: immunoSEQ multiplex PCR; TCRdb's copy keeps in-frame clones and lacks some. Of roughly 220,000 clones detected, approximately 80% appear once; the ten largest clones hold 15% to 20%. The specimen sequenced was peripheral blood. The receptor source for this set is a man aged 30 to 45 with active or convalescent COVID-19.

The chain joins TRBV7-9 to TRBJ1-2, with D unresolved. The CDR3 has 12 residues. CDR1 and CDR2 from the germline V gene are SEHNR and FQNEAQ (reference sequence). V shed 5 bases and J shed 4 bases, with 8 bases lying between them. CDR3 nucleotides: TGTGCCAGCAGCCGGGTCCTCTATGGCTACACCTTC. Its protein is CASSRVLYGYTF. The variable domain in full, with the rest retrieved from reference TRBV7-9 and TRBJ1-2, is DTGVSQNPRHKITKRGQNVTFRCDPISEHNRLYWYRQTLGQGPEFLTYFQNEAQLEKSRLLSDRFSAERPKGSFSTLEIQRTEQGDSAMYLCASSRVLYGYTFGSGTRLTVV.

This clone occurred once. The genes are TRBV30 and TRBJ1-2; 9 positions agree with TRBD1. The CDR3 loop spans 16 amino acids. Germline loops: CDR1 GTSNPN, CDR2 SVGIG (reference sequence). V gave up 3 bases and J gave up 2 bases; unmatched junction bases: 10. The CDR3: CAWRNSGQGQNYGYTF. As DNA, the CDR3 is TGTGCCTGGAGGAACTCAGGACAGGGGCAAAACTATGGCTACACCTTC.